This T cell receptor beta chain is from a study of PD-1 blockade in classical Hodgkin lymphoma. Per germline, CDR1 MNHNY and CDR2 SVGAGI (reference sequence). V lost 6 bases and J 5 bases, leaving 10 bases between the germline ends. The CDR3 is 12 amino acids. Relapse after autologous stem cell transplantation occurred in every patient, and brentuximab vedotin exposure varied. Classification of best responses gave complete response, partial response or progressive disease. Study outcomes and limitations: Similar baseline diversity was found in complete responders and newly diagnosed patients. Underlying causes for the observed repertoire differences were not defined, possibly disease activity or prior therapy. While CD8+ TCR diversity did not rise significantly by C4D1, CD4+ TCR diversity did.

This clone was detected once. What it recognizes is unknown. Some clones are missing from TCRdb's copy, which holds only in-frame ones; the method was immunoSEQ multiplex PCR. The sample has 40,000 to 45,000 clones, 60% to 85% seen once. V gene TRBV6-6 combines with J gene TRBJ1-1; no firm D call. Sequenced here: peripheral blood mononuclear cells (PBMCs), sampled at baseline. The clonotype comes from a human donor with classical Hodgkin lymphoma. CDR3 sequence reads: CASRGLATEAFF. CDR3 nucleotides: TGTGCCAGCAGAGGATTGGCTACTGAAGCTTTCTTT.